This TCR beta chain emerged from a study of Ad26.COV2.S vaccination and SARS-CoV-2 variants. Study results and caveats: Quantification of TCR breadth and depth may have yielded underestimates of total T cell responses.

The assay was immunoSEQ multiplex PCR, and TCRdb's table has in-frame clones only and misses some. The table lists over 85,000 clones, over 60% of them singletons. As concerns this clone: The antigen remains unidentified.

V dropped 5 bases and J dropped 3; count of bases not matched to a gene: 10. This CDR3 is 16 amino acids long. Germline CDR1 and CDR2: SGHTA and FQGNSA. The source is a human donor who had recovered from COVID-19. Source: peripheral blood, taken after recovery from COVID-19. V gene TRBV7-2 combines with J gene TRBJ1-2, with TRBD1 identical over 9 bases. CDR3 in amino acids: CASSASGTGLDYGYTF. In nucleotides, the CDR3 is TGTGCCAGCAGCGCCTCCGGGACAGGGTTGGACTATGGCTACACCTTC.